The 23 T cell receptor beta chains presented below share a single source sample, sequenced in a study of T cell responses to AZD1222 COVID-19 vaccine. Some clones are missing from TCRdb's copy, which holds only in-frame ones; the method was immunoSEQ multiplex PCR. The table records some 87,000 clones, more than 75% of them present only once. Material: peripheral blood, obtained on day 0 of MenACWY control vaccination. The receptors stem from an adult in good health.

The chain couples TRBV19 to TRBJ2-2; D call uncertain. This CDR3 has 15 residues. The germline V and J ends were trimmed by 1 base and 6 bases, with 12 bases remaining between them. Per the germline V gene, CDR1 is LNHDA and CDR2 is SQIVND (reference sequence). CDR3 protein: CASSIGTGQPGELFF. The DNA for the CDR3 is TGTGCCAGTAGTATAGGGACCGGTCAGCCCGGGGAGCTGTTTTTT.

As to this clone: Germline and junction disagree at one end, which may indicate a read error. This chain joins TRBV28 and TRBJ1-5, with D possibly TRBD1 on 5 matching bases. The CDR3 is 17 residues long. The germline CDR1 and CDR2 sequences are MDHEN and SYDVKM. CDR3 protein: CASRPQGRGSSFQTQHF. The CDR3 DNA reads TGTGCCAGCAGGCCCCAGGGTCGGGGAAGTTCGTTTCAGACCCAGCATTTT.

This rearrangement joins TRBV3-1 (or the pseudogene TRBV3-2) to TRBJ1-6; possible D gene TRBD1, 5 bases. This CDR3 has 14 amino acids. V was trimmed by 5 bases and J by 8 bases, leaving 13 bases between them. CDR1 LGHDT and CDR2 YNNKEL come from the germline V gene (reference sequence). The CDR3 bases are TGTGCCAGCAGCACCGGACGGGGCCATTCACCCCTCCACTTT. Translating it yields CASSTGRGHSPLHF.

This rearrangement joins TRBV7-3 to TRBJ2-6; 8 bases line up with TRBD2. The CDR3 is 18 amino acids. Germline V gene data show CDR1 as SGHTA and CDR2 as FQGTGA. V was clipped by 3 bases and J by 0 bases; unmatched bases: 7. Written as DNA, the CDR3 is TGTGCCAGCAGCTTTGCGGGAGGCGTCCTCTCTGGGGCCAACGTCCTGACTTTC. It codes for CASSFAGGVLSGANVLTF.

The chain recombines TRBV12-3 or TRBV12-4 with TRBJ1-5; a weak D match, TRBD1 (6 bases). The V gene lost 6 bases and the J gene lost 3 bases, with 9 bases spanning the gap. The CDR3 spans 13 residues. DNA for the CDR3: TGTGCCAGCAGCAGGGACAACAATCAGCCCCAGCATTTT. This codes for CASSRDNNQPQHF.

The CDR3 DNA reads as TGTGCCAGTTTAATGCAGGGTGGGACCGGGGAGCTGTTTTTT. Translated, it gives CASLMQGGTGELFF. This rearrangement joins TRBV19 to TRBJ2-2; D possibly corresponds to TRBD1 (5 bases). The V end was cut by 8 bases, the J end by 5 bases, with 15 bases between. Germline CDR1 is LNHDA and CDR2 is SQIVND (reference sequence). The CDR3 is 14 amino acids.

The V and J genes are TRBV15 and TRBJ1-5; a weak D match, TRBD1 (6 bases). Trimming cost V 1 base and J 5 bases, with 12 bases left between them. CDR3 size: 15 residues. Germline-derived CDR1 and CDR2 are LNHNV and YYDKDF (reference sequence). CDR3 sequence (DNA): TGTGCCACCAGCAGAGCGGACAGAGTGGATCAGCCCCAGCATTTT. Translated: CATSRADRVDQPQHF.

The V gene is TRBV2, the J gene TRBJ1-4, with TRBD1 as a possible D gene (5 bases). CDR1 is SNHLY and CDR2 is FYNNEI in the germline V gene. V lost 4 bases and J 8 bases, leaving 17 bases between the germline ends. CDR3 size: 15 residues. This CDR3 is CASSGGVSAGEKLFF. CDR3 nucleotides: TGTGCCAGCAGTGGAGGGGTATCGGCAGGGGAAAAACTGTTTTTT.

V usage is TRBV19 and J usage is TRBJ2-7; the D call may be TRBD1 or TRBD2 (5 bases each). V was cut by 4 bases and J by 0 bases, with 13 bases left in between. The CDR3 totals 15 residues. Germline values: CDR1 LNHDA, CDR2 SQIVND (reference sequence). The CDR3 spells CASSKLGEGSYEQYF. As DNA, the CDR3 is TGTGCCAGTAGTAAACTAGGGGAAGGCTCCTACGAGCAGTACTTC.

The chain couples TRBV5-4 to TRBJ2-1, with 12 bases matching TRBD2. Germline trimming cut 4 bases from V and 0 bases from J; bases unmatched to any gene: 2. The CDR3 loop spans 16 amino acids. The germline V gene encodes CDR1 SGHNT and CDR2 YYREEE (reference sequence). As DNA, the CDR3 is TGTGCCAGCAGCGCGACTAGCGGGAGCTCCTACAATGAGCAGTTCTTC. It yields the protein CASSATSGSSYNEQFF.

A note on this clone: The junction differs from germline at one of its ends, possibly a read error. The chain combines TRBV7-7 with TRBJ2-5; D not certain. This CDR3 contains 13 residues. Germline V gene data show CDR1 as SSHAT and CDR2 as FNYEAQ (reference sequence). CDR3 in amino acids: CASSLDGGETQYF. As DNA, the CDR3 is TGTGCTAGCAGCTTAGATGGTGGAGAGACCCAGTACTTC.

V gene TRBV5-1 combines with J gene TRBJ1-3; D gene ambiguous. V was clipped by 3 bases and J by 0 bases, with 13 bases between them. The CDR3 spans 16 residues. Per the germline V gene, CDR1 is SGHRS and CDR2 is YFSETQ. The CDR3 loop reads CASSWTGQNSGNTIYF. The CDR3 bases are TGCGCCAGCAGCTGGACCGGGCAGAACTCTGGAAACACCATATATTTT.

The chain is built from TRBV3-1 (or the pseudogene TRBV3-2) and TRBJ1-1; the match to TRBD1 covers 8 bases. CDR1 is LGHDT, CDR2 YNNKEL, per germline (reference sequence). The trim removed 1 base at V and 4 bases at J, leaving 11 bases unmatched. The CDR3 has 17 residues. CDR3 DNA: TGTGCCAGCAGCCAAGGCCGCAGGGGGCGCGGGACCACTGAAGCTTTCTTT. Its protein is CASSQGRRGRGTTEAFF.

This chain joins TRBV10-3 and TRBJ2-7; 8 bases map to TRBD2. CDR3 length: 14 residues. In germline, CDR1 is ENHRY, CDR2 SYGVKD. The V gene end was trimmed by 10 bases and the J gene end by 0 bases; junction bases not matched to a gene: 8. The CDR3, as DNA: TGTGCCACTCACCCCGGGGGGGTCTCCTACGAGCAGTACTTC. As protein: CATHPGGVSYEQYF.

The chain employs TRBV12-3 or TRBV12-4 and TRBJ2-2; TRBD2 aligns across 7 bases. Germline trimming cut 11 bases from V and 4 bases from J; bases unmatched to any gene: 7. This CDR3 spans 13 amino acids. The CDR3 region has the DNA TGTGCCGCGGGGGTCCGGAGCACCGGGGAGCTGTTTTTT. Amino acids: CAAGVRSTGELFF.

V and J are TRBV3-1 (or the pseudogene TRBV3-2) and TRBJ1-3; D gene unclear. Germline CDR1 reads LGHDT; CDR2 reads YNNKEL (reference sequence). This CDR3 contains 15 residues. With 0 bases removed from V and 0 bases from J, the gap between germline ends came to 6 bases. Written as DNA, the CDR3 is TGTGCCAGCAGCCAAGAGGGCAGCTCTGGAAACACCATATATTTT. Protein product: CASSQEGSSGNTIYF.

This clone showed up just once. This chain joins TRBV29-1 and TRBJ2-3, with 11 bases aligning to TRBD2. This CDR3 contains 15 residues. With 6 bases clipped from V and 1 base from J, the junction kept 6 bases outside the gene matches. From germline, CDR1 is SQVTM and CDR2 ANQGSEA. In DNA, the CDR3 is TGCAGCGTCCGGAAGACTAGCGGGGGCACAGATACGCAGTATTTT. Amino acids: CSVRKTSGGTDTQYF.

The J gene is TRBJ2-1, the V gene TRBV2; 8 nucleotides line up with TRBD1. Per the germline V gene, CDR1 is SNHLY and CDR2 is FYNNEI. This CDR3 has 14 residues. V gave up 3 bases and J gave up 9 bases; unmatched junction bases: 7. The CDR3 protein is CASSDDRGLGEQFF. The CDR3 bases are TGTGCCAGCAGTGATGACAGGGGTTTGGGTGAGCAGTTCTTC.

This clone has only one observation. The chain combines TRBV28 with TRBJ1-2; 9 bases agree with TRBD1. V shed 7 bases and J 5 bases; nucleotides not matched to a gene: 11. This CDR3 contains 15 residues. From germline, CDR1 is MDHEN and CDR2 SYDVKM. CDR3 bases: TGTGCCAGCATTCCCGGGACAGGGTGGGGTTATGGCTACACCTTC. Translated, it gives CASIPGTGWGYGYTF.

This sequence joins TRBV27 and TRBJ2-7; the D call may be TRBD1 or TRBD2 (5 bases each). The V gene lost 0 bases and the J gene lost 6 bases, with 15 bases spanning the gap. The CDR3 contains 15 residues. Germline CDR1 is MNHEY and CDR2 is SMNVEV (reference sequence). The CDR3 loop is CASSLSGTPPGEQYF. The CDR3 DNA reads as TGTGCCAGCAGTTTATCGGGGACCCCACCGGGCGAGCAGTACTTC.

This rearrangement joins TRBV11-2 to TRBJ2-1; 9 bases map to TRBD1. CDR1 is SGHAT, CDR2 FQNNGV, per germline. Germline trimming cut 1 base from V and 8 bases from J; bases unmatched to any gene: 12. The CDR3 spans 17 residues. The CDR3 here is CASSLGWWTGEPYEQFF. CDR3 DNA: TGTGCCAGCAGCTTAGGGTGGTGGACAGGGGAGCCCTATGAGCAGTTCTTC.

V is TRBV14 and J is TRBJ1-2, with D possibly TRBD1 on 6 matching bases. CDR1 is SGHDN and CDR2 is FVKESK in the germline V gene. There are 13 residues in the CDR3. Trimming shortened V by 3 bases and J by 7 bases, and 12 bases separated the two germline ends. The CDR3 loop reads CASSHGQYGGYTF. CDR3 coding DNA: TGTGCCAGCAGCCACGGACAGTACGGTGGCTACACCTTC. Looking up the rest from reference TRBV14 and TRBJ1-2 gives the full variable domain: EAGVTQFPSHSVIEKGQTVTLRCDPISGHDNLYWYRRVMGKEIKFLLHFVKESKQDESGMPNNRFLAERTGGTYSTLKVQPAELEDSGVYFCASSHGQYGGYTFGSGTRLTVV.

V gene TRBV7-8 combines with J gene TRBJ1-4; D possibly corresponds to TRBD1 (6 bases). CDR3 length: 14 amino acids. V lost 5 bases and J lost 5, with 12 bases in between. Germline-derived CDR1 and CDR2 are SGHVS and FQNEAQ. Here the CDR3 DNA reads TGTGCCAGCAGCCGGGGACACACCAATGAAAAACTGTTTTTT. This codes for CASSRGHTNEKLFF.